This TCR beta chain was observed in a study of cytomegalovirus exposure and HLA in healthy donors. As concerns this clone: Its antigen is as yet unknown.

PCR was performed using 60 Vbeta and 13 Jbeta primers. Clones were sequenced by immunoSEQ multiplex PCR, and TCRdb holds only the in-frame ones, with some missing. The table has roughly 27,000 clones, about 66% seen once; the top ten hold 42%. Points from the study as a whole: Diagnosis of cytomegalovirus status made by the classifier reportedly showed high specificity and sensitivity.

This sequence was found in a male donor in good health and CMV-seropositive. The sequenced sample was PBMCs.

Here the CDR3 DNA reads TGTGCCTGGGTTACCGACAGGGGGTACACAGATACGCAGTATTTT. Its translation is CAWVTDRGYTDTQYF. The chain links TRBV30 to TRBJ2-3; 9 bases agree with TRBD1. Unmatched junction bases numbered 8, after V lost 5 bases and J lost 2 bases. This CDR3 is built from 15 residues. Germline V gives CDR1 GTSNPN, CDR2 SVGIG (reference sequence). The whole variable domain, remainder taken from reference TRBV30 and TRBJ2-3, is SQTIHQWPATLVQPVGSPLSLECTVEGTSNPNLYWYRQAAGRGLQLLFYSVGIGQISSEVPQNLSASRPQDRQFILSSKKLLLSDSGFYLCAWVTDRGYTDTQYFGPGTRLTVL.